This record looks at one TCR beta chain sequence and its context. Its cognate antigen is unknown. As it was prepared, the TCRbeta library received unique molecular identifiers. TCRdb reprocessed the PCR reads via MiXCR and lists one record per CDR3 protein. The sample has under 400,000 distinct CDR3 sequences, around 25% seen once; the top ten hold approximately 11%. Germline V gene lookup returns CDR1 SEHNR and CDR2 FQNEAQ (reference sequence). This CDR3 region has 17 residues. Between the trimmed V and J ends, which lost 2 bases and 4 bases, there was a span of 15 bases. This entry comes from a study of T-cell reconstitution after alpha-beta-depleted transplantation in children. The study's findings and limits: Several hundred expanded graft clones reportedly supplied alpha-beta T cells about two months after transplant.

Specimen: PBMCs, mostly from graft donor cells, collected 180 days after TCRalphabeta/CD19-depleted stem cell transplant. This clonotype was obtained from a male patient younger than 18 who had a stem cell transplant for acute lymphoblastic leukemia, so the T cells may come from the graft donor. The chain employs TRBV7-9 and TRBJ2-6; tentative D call: TRBD2 (7 bases). The CDR3 sequence is CASSLKGGRAGANVLTF. CDR3 DNA sequence: TGTGCCAGCAGCTTAAAGGGGGGGCGGGCCGGGGCCAACGTCCTGACTTTC.